The text below deals with one T cell receptor (beta chain). Its antigen remains undetermined. Base qualities are missing; no much larger clone stands one base away. This record belongs to a study of T cell changes during pregnancy in multiple sclerosis (dated by TCRdb to about 2019). As for the study more broadly: The study looked at changes in the T cell repertoire across pregnancy in women with multiple sclerosis.

CDR1 and CDR2 are drawn from the germline V gene: SNHLY, FYNNEI. At the junction V is shortened by 7 bases and J by 15 bases, with 19 bases in between. The CDR3, from cysteine to phenylalanine, totals 12 residues. The only DNA kept is the CDR3, 36 bases in frame from the first base. Library generation was performed with the immunoSEQ multiplex PCR assay. TCRdb limited this immuneACCESS table to in-frame rearrangements with V and J called. A share of clones is missing; checked studies link under half to unresolved V genes, and the rest is unexplained. The sample table holds approximately 100,000 clones, of which about 90% were seen once. The top ten constitute around 1.6% of the sample.

The rearrangement joined TRBV2 to TRBJ2-4; 6 matching bases give a weak D call of TRBD2. This TCR derives from a female donor with multiple sclerosis, enrolled in a pregnancy study. Sequencing used peripheral blood, obtained before pregnancy. The CDR3 protein: CASTPRDRYPYF. The DNA reads TGTGCCAGCACCCCGCGGGACCGGTATCCGTACTTC.